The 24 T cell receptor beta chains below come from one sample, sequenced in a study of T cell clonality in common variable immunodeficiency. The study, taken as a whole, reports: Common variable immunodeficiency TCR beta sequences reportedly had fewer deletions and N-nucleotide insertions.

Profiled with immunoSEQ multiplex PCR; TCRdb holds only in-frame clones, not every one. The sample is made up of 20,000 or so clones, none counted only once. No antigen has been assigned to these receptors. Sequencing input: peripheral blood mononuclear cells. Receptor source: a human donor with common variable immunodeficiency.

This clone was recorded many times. CDR3 sequence reads: CASSTGANGSPLHF. The CDR3 DNA, read in part, is TGTGCCAGTAGTACAGGGGCGAATGGATCACCC. The chain combines TRBV19 with TRBJ1-6, with a tentative D call TRBD1 (6 bases). The CDR3 goes on 3 residues after the read ends, and that part is filled in from the germline J gene. The CDR3 totals 14 residues. In germline, CDR1 is LNHDA, CDR2 SQIVND (reference sequence). V shed 4 bases and J shed 10 bases, with 14 bases lying between them. Full variable domain (missing parts from reference TRBV19 and TRBJ1-6): DGGITQSPKYLFRKEGQNVTLSCEQNLNHDAMYWYRQDPGQGLRLIYYSQIVNDFQKGDIAEGYSVSREKKESFPLTVTSAQKNPTAFYLCASSTGANGSPLHFGNGTRLTVT.

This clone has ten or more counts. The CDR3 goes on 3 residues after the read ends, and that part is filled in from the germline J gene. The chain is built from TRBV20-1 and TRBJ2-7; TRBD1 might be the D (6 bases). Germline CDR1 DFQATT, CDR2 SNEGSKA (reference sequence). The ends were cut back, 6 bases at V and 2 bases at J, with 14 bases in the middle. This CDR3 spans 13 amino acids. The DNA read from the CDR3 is TGCAGTGCCCCCCGCGCAGGGGCCTACGAG. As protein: CSAPRAGAYE. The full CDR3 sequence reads CSAPRAGAYEQYF.

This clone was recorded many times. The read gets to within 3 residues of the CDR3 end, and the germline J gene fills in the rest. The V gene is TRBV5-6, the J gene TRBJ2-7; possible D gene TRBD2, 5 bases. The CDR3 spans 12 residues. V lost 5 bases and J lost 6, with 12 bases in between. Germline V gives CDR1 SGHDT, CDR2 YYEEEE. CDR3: CASRWAGGEQYF. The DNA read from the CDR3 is TGTGCCAGCAGGTGGGCGGGTGGCGAG. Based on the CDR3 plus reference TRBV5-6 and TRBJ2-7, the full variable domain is DAGVTQSPTHLIKTRGQQVTLRCSPKSGHDTVSWYQQALGQGPQFIFQYYEEEERQRGNFPDRFSGHQFPNYSSELNVNALLLGDSALYLCASRWAGGEQYFGPGTRLTVT.

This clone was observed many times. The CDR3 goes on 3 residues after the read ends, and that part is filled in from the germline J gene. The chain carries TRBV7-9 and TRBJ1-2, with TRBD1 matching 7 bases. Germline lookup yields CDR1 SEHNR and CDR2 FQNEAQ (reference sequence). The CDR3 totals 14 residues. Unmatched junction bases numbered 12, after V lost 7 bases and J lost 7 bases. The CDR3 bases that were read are TGTGCCAGCACCCTCTCGGAGGGGGCGAGTGGC. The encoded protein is CASTLSEGASG. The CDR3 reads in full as CASTLSEGASGYTF.

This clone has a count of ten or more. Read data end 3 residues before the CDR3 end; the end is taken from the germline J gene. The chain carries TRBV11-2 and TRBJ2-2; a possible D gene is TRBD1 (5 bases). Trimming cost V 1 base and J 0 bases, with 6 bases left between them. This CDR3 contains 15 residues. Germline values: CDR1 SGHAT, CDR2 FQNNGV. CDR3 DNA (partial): TGTGCCAGCAGCTTAGGACAGTCGAACACCGGGGAG. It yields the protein CASSLGQSNTGE. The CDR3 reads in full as CASSLGQSNTGELFF. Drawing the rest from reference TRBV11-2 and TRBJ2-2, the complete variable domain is EAGVAQSPRYKIIEKRQSVAFWCNPISGHATLYWYQQILGQGPKLLIQFQNNGVVDDSQLPKDRFSAERLKGVDSTLKIQPAKLEDSAVYLCASSLGQSNTGELFFGEGSRLTVL.

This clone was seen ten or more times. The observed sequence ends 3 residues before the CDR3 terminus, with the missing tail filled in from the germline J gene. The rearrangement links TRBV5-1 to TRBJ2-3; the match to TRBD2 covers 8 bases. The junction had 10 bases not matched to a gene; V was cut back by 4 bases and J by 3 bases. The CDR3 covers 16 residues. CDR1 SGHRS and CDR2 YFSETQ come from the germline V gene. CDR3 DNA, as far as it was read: TGCGCCAGCAGCCCGGTGTGGCGGGAGGTGACAGATACG. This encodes CASSPVWREVTDT. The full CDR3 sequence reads CASSPVWREVTDTQYF.

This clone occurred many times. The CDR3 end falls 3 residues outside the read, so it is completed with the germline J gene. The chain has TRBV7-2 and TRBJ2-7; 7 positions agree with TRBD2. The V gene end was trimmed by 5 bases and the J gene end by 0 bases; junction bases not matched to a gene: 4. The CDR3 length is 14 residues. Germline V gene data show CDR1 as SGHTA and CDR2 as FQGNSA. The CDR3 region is CASSVRDYSYEQYF. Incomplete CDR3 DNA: TGTGCCAGCAGCGTCCGGGACTACTCCTACGAG.

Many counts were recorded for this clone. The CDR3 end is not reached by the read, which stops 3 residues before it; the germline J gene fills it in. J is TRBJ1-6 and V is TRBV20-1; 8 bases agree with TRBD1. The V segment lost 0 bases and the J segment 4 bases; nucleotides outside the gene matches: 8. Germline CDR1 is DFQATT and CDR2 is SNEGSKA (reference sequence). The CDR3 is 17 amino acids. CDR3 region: CSARDQVWTGYNSPLHF. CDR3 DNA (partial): TGCAGTGCTAGAGATCAAGTTTGGACAGGGTATAATTCACCC.

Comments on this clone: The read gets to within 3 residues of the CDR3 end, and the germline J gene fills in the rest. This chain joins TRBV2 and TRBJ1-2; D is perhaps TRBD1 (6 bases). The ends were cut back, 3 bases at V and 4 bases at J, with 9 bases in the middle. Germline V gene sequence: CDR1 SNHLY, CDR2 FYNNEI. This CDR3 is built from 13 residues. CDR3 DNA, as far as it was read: TGTGCCAGCAGTGAGGGACAACTCTATGGC. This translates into CASSEGQLYG. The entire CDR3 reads CASSEGQLYGYTF. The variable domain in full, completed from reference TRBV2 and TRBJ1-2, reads EPEVTQTPSHQVTQMGQEVILRCVPISNHLYFYWYRQILGQKVEFLVSFYNNEISEKSEIFDDQFSVERPDGSNFTLKIRSTKLEDSAMYFCASSEGQLYGYTFGSGTRLTVV.

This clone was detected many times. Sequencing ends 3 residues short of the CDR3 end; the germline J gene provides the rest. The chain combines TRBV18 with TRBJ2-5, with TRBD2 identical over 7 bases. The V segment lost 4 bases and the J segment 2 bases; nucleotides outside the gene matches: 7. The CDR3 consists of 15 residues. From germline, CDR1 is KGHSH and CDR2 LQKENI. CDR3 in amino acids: CASSRGGEGQETQYF. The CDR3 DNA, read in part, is TGTGCCAGCTCACGAGGAGGGGAGGGTCAAGAGACC.

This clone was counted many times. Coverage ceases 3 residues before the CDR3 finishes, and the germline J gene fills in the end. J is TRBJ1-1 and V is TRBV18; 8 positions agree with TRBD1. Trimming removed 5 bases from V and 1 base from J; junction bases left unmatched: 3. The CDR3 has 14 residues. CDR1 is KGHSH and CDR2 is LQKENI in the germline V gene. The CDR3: CASSVQGGNTEAFF. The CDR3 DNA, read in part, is TGTGCCAGCTCAGTACAGGGGGGGAACACTGAA.

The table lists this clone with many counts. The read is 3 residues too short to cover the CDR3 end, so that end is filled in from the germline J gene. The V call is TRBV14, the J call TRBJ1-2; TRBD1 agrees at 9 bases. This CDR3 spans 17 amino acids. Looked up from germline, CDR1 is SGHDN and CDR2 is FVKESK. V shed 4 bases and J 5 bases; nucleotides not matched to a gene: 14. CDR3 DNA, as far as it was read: TGTGCCAGCAGCCCCCTTGGGACAGGGCGATCTTGGTATGGC. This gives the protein CASSPLGTGRSWYG. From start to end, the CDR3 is CASSPLGTGRSWYGYTF.

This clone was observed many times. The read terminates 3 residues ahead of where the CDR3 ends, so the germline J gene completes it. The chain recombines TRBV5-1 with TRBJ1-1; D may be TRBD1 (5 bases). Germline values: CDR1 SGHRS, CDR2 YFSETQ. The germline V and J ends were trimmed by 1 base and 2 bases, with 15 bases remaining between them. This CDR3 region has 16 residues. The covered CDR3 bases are TGCGCCAGCAGCTTGAGCGAGGGGTGGGATAACACTGAA. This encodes CASSLSEGWDNTE. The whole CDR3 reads CASSLSEGWDNTEAFF.

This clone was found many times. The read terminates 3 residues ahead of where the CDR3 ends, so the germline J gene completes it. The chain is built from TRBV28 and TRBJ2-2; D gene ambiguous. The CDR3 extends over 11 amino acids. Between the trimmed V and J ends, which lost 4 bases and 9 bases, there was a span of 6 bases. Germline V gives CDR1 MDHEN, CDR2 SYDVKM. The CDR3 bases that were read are TGTGCCAGCAGTTATATTAGGGAG. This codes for CASSYIRE. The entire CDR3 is CASSYIRELFF.

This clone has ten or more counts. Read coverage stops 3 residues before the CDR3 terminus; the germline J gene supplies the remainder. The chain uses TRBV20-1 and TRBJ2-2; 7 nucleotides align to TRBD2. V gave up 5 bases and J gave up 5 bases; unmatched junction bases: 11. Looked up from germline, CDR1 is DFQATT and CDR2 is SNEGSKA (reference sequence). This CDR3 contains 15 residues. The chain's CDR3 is CSAPVAGGGTGELFF. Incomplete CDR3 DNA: TGCAGTGCTCCGGTAGCGGGTGGGGGAACCGGGGAG.

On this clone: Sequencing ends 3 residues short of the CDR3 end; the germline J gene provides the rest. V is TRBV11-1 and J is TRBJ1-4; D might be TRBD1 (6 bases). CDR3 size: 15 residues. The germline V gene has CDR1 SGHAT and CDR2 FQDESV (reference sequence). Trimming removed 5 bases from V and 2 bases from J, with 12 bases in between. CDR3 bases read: TGTGCCAGCAGCCTGGGACACCTGACTAATGAAAAA. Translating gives CASSLGHLTNEK. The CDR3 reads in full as CASSLGHLTNEKLFF.

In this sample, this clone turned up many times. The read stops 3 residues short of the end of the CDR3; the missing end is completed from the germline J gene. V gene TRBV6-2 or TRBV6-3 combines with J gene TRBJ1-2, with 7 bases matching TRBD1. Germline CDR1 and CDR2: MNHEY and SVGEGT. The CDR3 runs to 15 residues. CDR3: CASSSPYRGARGYTF. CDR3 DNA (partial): TGTGCCAGCAGTTCGCCTTACAGGGGCGCCAGGGGC.

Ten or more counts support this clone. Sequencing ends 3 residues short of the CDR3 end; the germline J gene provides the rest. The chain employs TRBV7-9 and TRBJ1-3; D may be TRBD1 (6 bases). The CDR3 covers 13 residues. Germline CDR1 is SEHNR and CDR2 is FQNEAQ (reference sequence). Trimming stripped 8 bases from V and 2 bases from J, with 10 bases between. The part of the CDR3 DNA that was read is TGTGCCAGCGGAACAGGGCCTGGAAACACC. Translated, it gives CASGTGPGNT. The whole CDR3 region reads CASGTGPGNTIYF.

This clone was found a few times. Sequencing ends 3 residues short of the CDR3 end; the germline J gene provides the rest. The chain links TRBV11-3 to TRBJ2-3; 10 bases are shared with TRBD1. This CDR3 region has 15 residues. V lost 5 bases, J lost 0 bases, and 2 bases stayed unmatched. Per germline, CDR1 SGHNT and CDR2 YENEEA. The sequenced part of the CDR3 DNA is TGTGCCAGCAGCGGGACAGGGGCTAGCACAGATACG. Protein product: CASSGTGASTDT. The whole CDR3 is CASSGTGASTDTQYF.

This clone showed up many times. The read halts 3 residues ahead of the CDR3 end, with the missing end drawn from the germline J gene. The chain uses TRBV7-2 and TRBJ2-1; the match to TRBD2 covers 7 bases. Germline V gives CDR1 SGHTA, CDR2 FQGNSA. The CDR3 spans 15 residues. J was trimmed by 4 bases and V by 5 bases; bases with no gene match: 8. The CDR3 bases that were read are TGTGCCAGCAGCGTCACTAGCGAGGGGTACAATGAG. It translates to CASSVTSEGYNE. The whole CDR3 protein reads CASSVTSEGYNEQFF. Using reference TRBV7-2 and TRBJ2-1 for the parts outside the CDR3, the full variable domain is GAGVSQSPSNKVTEKGKDVELRCDPISGHTALYWYRQSLGQGLEFLIYFQGNSAPDKSGLPSDRFSAERTGGSVSTLTIQRTQQEDSAVYLCASSVTSEGYNEQFFGPGTRLTVL.

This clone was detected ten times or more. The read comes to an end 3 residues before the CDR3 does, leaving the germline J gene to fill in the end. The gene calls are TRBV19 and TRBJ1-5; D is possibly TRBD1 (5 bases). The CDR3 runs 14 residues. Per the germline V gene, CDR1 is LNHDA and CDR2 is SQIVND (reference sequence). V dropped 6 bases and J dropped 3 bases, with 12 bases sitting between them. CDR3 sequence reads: CASRIDRVNQPQHF. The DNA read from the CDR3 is TGTGCCAGTAGGATCGACAGAGTCAATCAGCCC.

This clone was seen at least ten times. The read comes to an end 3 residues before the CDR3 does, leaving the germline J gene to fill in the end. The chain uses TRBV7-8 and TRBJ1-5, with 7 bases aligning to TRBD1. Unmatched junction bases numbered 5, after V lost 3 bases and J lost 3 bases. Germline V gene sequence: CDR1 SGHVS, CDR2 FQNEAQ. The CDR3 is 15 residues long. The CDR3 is CASSLEGQNNQPQHF. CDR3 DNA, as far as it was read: TGTGCCAGCAGCTTGGAGGGACAGAACAATCAGCCC.

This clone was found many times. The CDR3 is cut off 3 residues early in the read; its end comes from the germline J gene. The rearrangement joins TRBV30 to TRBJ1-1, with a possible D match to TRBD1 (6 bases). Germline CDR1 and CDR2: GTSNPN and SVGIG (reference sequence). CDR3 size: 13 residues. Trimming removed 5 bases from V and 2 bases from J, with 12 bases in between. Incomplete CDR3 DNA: TGTGCCTGGTCGACAGGAGCCAACACTGAA. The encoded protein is CAWSTGANTE. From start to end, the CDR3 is CAWSTGANTEAFF.

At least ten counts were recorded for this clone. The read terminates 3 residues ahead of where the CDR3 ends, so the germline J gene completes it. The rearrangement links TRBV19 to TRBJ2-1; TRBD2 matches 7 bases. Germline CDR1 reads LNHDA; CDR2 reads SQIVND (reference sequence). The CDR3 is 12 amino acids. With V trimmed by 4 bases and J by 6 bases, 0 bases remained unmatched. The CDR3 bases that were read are TGTGCCAGTAGTAGGGGGGGCAATGAG. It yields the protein CASSRGGNE. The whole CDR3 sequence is CASSRGGNEQFF.